This TCR beta chain was captured by sequencing in a study of T cell responses to AZD1222 COVID-19 vaccine (dated by TCRdb to the early 2020s). For the wider study: AZD1222 recipients given second doses at about 4 weeks or at about 12 weeks were pooled, since spike-specific TCR depth and breadth were not found to differ between the two schedules. Enrollment into the trials was organized by age into subgroups of 18-55, 56-69 and 70-plus years, and those subgroups contained approximately 150, 30 and 60 TCR-sequenced participants, respectively. A total of under 250 trial participants underwent TCR sequencing, of whom under 220 had received two doses of AZD1222 and approximately 25 had received two doses of the MenACWY control vaccine.

This clone was counted between two and nine times. Its antigen is still unknown. No clone much larger than this one lies a single base away; base qualities are absent. The time point label on this specimen signifies: baseline before first vaccination. Samples from vaccinated people were obtained from the UK trials COV001 and COV002, which included a single-blind randomized controlled phase 2/3 trial of AZD1222 (ChAdOx1 nCoV-19) in healthy adults. For TCRbeta chain sequencing, PBMC samples were collected from trial participants at day 0 and at day 28 after the second dose. The CDR3 regions of human TCRbeta chains were subjected to immunosequencing. As for the authors' bioinformatics: Repertoire TCRs were checked for matches against a reference library of SARS-CoV-2-specific TCRs that had been generated using the MIRA antigen-specificity platform. Breadth was defined as the fraction of unique TCRs that were SARS-CoV-2-associated. Depth was defined as the fraction of total T cells that were SARS-CoV-2-associated. Using the MIRA data, each spike-specific TCR was assigned both to the spike region to which the TCR was reactive and to a CD4 or CD8 class. Log10-transformed breadth and depth values were compared by one-way ANOVA with Sidak's multiple comparisons tests. Entries here come from immuneACCESS through TCRdb and include only in-frame sequences with V and J called. Some clones fail to appear in such tables; in the studies checked, an unresolved V gene covers under half of the shortfall, and the cause of the remainder is unknown. The V and J calls and clone size are taken from that table; D and trimming were inferred from the DNA. The sample contains 140,000 to 150,000 clones, nearly 95% of them found a single time. Of the sample, approximately 5% falls within the top ten clones.

What the authors observed across the whole study: Reportedly, almost half of the unique spike-specific TCRs recognized epitopes lying outside the regions that are mutated in the B.1.351 and B.1.1.7 variants. Participants were mostly white British and included more females than males, and it was suggested by the authors that clonal diversity may have been underestimated. Conclusions about previously exposed vaccinees are limited because only six or seven AZD1222 recipients were SARS-CoV-2 seropositive at baseline. No day 14 peak-response samples were available, so repertoires were characterized only after the peak T cell response. Spike-specific TCR breadth and depth rose significantly after two AZD1222 doses compared with day 0 and with MenACWY recipients. The whole spike protein was spanned by vaccine-associated CD4 TCRs, and dominant responses were seen in regions 160-218 and 743-854. In the small 56-69-year group, the increase in depth fell short of significance, most likely because of low power.

Taken from cysteine to phenylalanine, the CDR3 has 14 residues. The kept DNA is CDR3 alone, 42 bases in frame from the first base. Unmatched junction bases come to 4, with V trimmed by 5 bases and J by 4 bases. According to the germline V gene (reference sequence), CDR1 reads SGHAT and CDR2 reads FQDESV. This receptor was taken from an adult in good health. Specimen: peripheral blood, collected on day 0 of AZD1222 vaccination. The chain links TRBV11-1 with TRBJ1-2, with 10 bases matching TRBD1. The DNA is TGTGCCAGCAGCAATGACAGGGGGCCCTATGGCTACACCTTC. Translation gives CASSNDRGPYGYTF. The full variable domain, completed from the reference TRBV11-1 and TRBJ1-2 proteins outside the CDR3, reads EAEVAQSPRYKITEKSQAVAFWCDPISGHATLYWYRQILGQGPELLVQFQDESVVDDSQLPKDRFSAERLKGVDSTLKIQPAELGDSAMYLCASSNDRGPYGYTFGSGTRLTVV.